These 5 T cell receptor beta chains were sequenced from one sample in a study of regulatory T cells in long-lasting Graves disease (dated by TCRdb to the early 2020s). This specimen's time point label, per the study, means: persistent/refractory GD, antithyroid drugs over 5 years with positive TRAb. RNA was extracted from PBMCs in TRIzol for both TCR sequencing and RNA sequencing. The method behind the library was multiplex PCR. TCRdb records Illumina HiSeq 4000 as the sequencer. iRepertoire HTBI primers and Arm-PCR amplification of CDR3 regions were used to construct TCR beta libraries. Through fastp at Q25 and MiXCR, TCRdb rebuilt clones from the public reads, retaining in-frame beta chains. Rows with one shared CDR3 protein collapse into an entry with the most common genes and DNA. The sample yields 400,000 or so distinct CDR3 sequences; around 20% were counted once. The leading ten clones occupy more than 20% of the sample.

The input for sequencing was peripheral blood mononuclear cells (PBMCs), taken when the disease was refractory, from a patient treated with antithyroid drugs. The receptors were gathered from a female donor with Graves disease.

This clonotype was detected ten times or more. The V call is TRBV6-9, the J call TRBJ1-1; D is undetermined. Trimming left V 3 bases short and J 0 bases short, with 8 bases between. This CDR3 region has 14 residues. Looked up from germline, CDR1 is MNHGY and CDR2 is SVAAGI. The CDR3 here is CASSYAPMNTEAFF. The CDR3 DNA reads as TGTGCCAGCAGTTACGCCCCGATGAACACTGAAGCTTTCTTT.

This clonotype came up many times. This sequence joins TRBV7-2 and TRBJ2-2; 7 bases map to TRBD1. The CDR3 is 15 residues long. Losses at the gene ends were 5 bases for V and 6 bases for J; bases not matched to a gene: 9. Germline CDR1 and CDR2: SGHTA and FQGNSA. As DNA, the CDR3 is TGTGCCAGCAGCCGACAGGGACAAGGGTCCGGGGAGCTGTTTTTT. It translates to CASSRQGQGSGELFF.

Concerning this clonotype: Given a much more abundant clone one base away, this may be a read error. DNA for the CDR3: TGTGCCAGCAGTTTATCAGGGGGTGGACAGCCCCGGCATTTT. This gives the protein CASSLSGGGQPRHF. The chain has TRBV28 and TRBJ1-5, with 7 bases matching TRBD1. The CDR3 loop spans 14 amino acids. Germline CDR1 is MDHEN and CDR2 is SYDVKM.

Ten or more counts support this clonotype. The chain recombines TRBV7-2 with TRBJ1-2, with a tentative D call TRBD1 (5 bases). Trimming left V 1 base short and J 5 bases short, with 11 bases between. The germline CDR1 and CDR2 sequences are SGHTA and FQGNSA. This CDR3 contains 14 residues. CDR3 nucleotide sequence: TGTGCCAGCAGCTTAGTCGGCGGGGGGTATGGCTACACCTTC. Amino acids: CASSLVGGGYGYTF.

The J gene is TRBJ2-2, the V gene TRBV24-1; D uncertain. The CDR3 loop spans 15 amino acids. V was cut by 2 bases and J by 5 bases, with 11 bases left in between. CDR1 is KGHDR, CDR2 SFDVKD, per germline. This chain's CDR3 is CATSDSGSLTGELFF. Here the CDR3 DNA reads TGTGCCACCAGTGATTCAGGCAGCCTTACCGGGGAGCTGTTTTTT.